One and the same sample provided the 27 T cell receptor beta chains below, sequenced in a study of identical twins. TCRdb re-analysed the 5' RACE reads in MiXCR, keeping a single row per CDR3 protein. Of a few hundred thousand distinct CDR3 sequences listed, 7.5% to 10% are singletons. These data were also filed under a second study, of yellow fever vaccine responses in identical twins.

What was sequenced was PBMCs. The receptor source for this set is a woman younger than 30 in good health.

This clonotype was counted between two and nine times. The chain recombines TRBV7-2 with TRBJ2-5, with D possibly matching TRBD2 (6 bases). Germline-derived CDR1 and CDR2 are SGHTA and FQGNSA. This CDR3 region has 15 residues. The ends were cut back, 0 bases at V and 5 bases at J, with 13 bases in the middle. CDR3 amino acids: CASSLAVGGRETQYF. CDR3 nucleotide sequence: TGTGCCAGCAGCTTAGCGGTGGGAGGTAGGGAGACCCAGTACTTC.

V usage is TRBV6-2 or TRBV6-3 and J usage is TRBJ2-1, with no clear D. V was trimmed by 0 bases and J by 9 bases, leaving 21 bases between them. The CDR3 extends over 17 amino acids. Germline V gene data show CDR1 as MNHEY and CDR2 as SVGEGT. The CDR3 coding sequence is TGTGCCAGCAGTTACTCTGCCTACCCCCCGTCCCCCGCTGAGCAGTTCTTC. This translates into CASSYSAYPPSPAEQFF.

This clonotype was seen repeatedly, ten times or more. The chain carries TRBV12-3 or TRBV12-4 and TRBJ2-4; 7 bases are shared with TRBD1. The CDR3 is 16 residues long. The V and J ends lost 5 bases and 0 bases, in that order; junction bases with no gene match: 7. CDR3 in amino acids: CASSPGQQVAKNIQYF. The CDR3 DNA follows: TGTGCCAGCAGTCCGGGACAGCAAGTAGCCAAAAACATTCAGTACTTC.

This clonotype was seen at least ten times. The chain couples TRBV6-1 to TRBJ2-1, with 7 bases that match TRBD1. V shed 6 bases, J shed 9 bases, and the junction held 14 bases outside the gene matches. CDR1 is MNHNS, CDR2 SASEGT, per germline. The CDR3 covers 15 residues. The CDR3 DNA reads TGTGCCAGCAGCCGCGACAGGGACCCTAGTGGTGAGCAGTTCTTC. Translating gives CASSRDRDPSGEQFF.

This clonotype was detected many times. The chain employs TRBV28 and TRBJ2-1; 12 positions agree with TRBD2. From germline, CDR1 is MDHEN and CDR2 SYDVKM. The CDR3 extends over 18 amino acids. After removal of 1 base from V and 6 bases from J, the junction contained 10 bases not matched to a gene. CDR3 DNA: TGTGCCAGCAGTTTATCGTGGGCTAGCGGGAGGGCATCCAATGAGCAGTTCTTC. Protein product: CASSLSWASGRASNEQFF.

This clonotype was seen at least ten times. V gene TRBV9 combines with J gene TRBJ2-7; D remains unclear. This CDR3 has 16 amino acids. Germline V CDR1 and CDR2: SGDLS, YYNGEE. V lost 0 bases and J 6 bases, leaving 19 bases between the germline ends. The CDR3 bases are TGTGCCAGCAGCGTAGGTTCCCATGGGGTTCTGGGCGAGCAGTACTTC. Residues: CASSVGSHGVLGEQYF.

This clonotype occurred a few times. This chain joins TRBV30 and TRBJ2-5; D ambiguous. This CDR3 contains 12 residues. Germline CDR1 is GTSNPN and CDR2 is SVGIG (reference sequence). With 3 bases removed from V and 6 bases from J, the gap between germline ends came to 11 bases. The DNA of the CDR3 is TGTGCCTGGAGACCCGGAGCGAAGACCCAGTACTTC. It codes for CAWRPGAKTQYF.

The table lists this clonotype with a few counts. V gene TRBV28 combines with J gene TRBJ2-1; 10 nucleotides match TRBD2. The CDR3 runs 15 residues. Germline V gene sequence: CDR1 MDHEN, CDR2 SYDVKM. The trim removed 2 bases at V and 7 bases at J, leaving 5 bases unmatched. The DNA for the CDR3 is TGTGCCAGCAGTTTAACTAGCGGGGCCCGGAATGAGCAGTTCTTC. Amino acids: CASSLTSGARNEQFF.

This clonotype showed up just a few times. The chain links TRBV7-9 to TRBJ2-7; a weak D match, TRBD1 (6 bases). V was clipped by 1 base and J by 4 bases, with 11 bases between them. The CDR3 runs to 14 residues. The germline gives CDR1 SEHNR, CDR2 FQNEAQ (reference sequence). The CDR3 protein is CASSLVLGQYEQYF. The CDR3 DNA reads TGTGCCAGCAGCTTAGTACTCGGACAGTACGAGCAGTACTTC.

This clonotype was seen ten or more times. This chain connects TRBV11-2 to TRBJ1-5; TRBD1 matches 7 bases. Trimming cost V 5 bases and J 2 bases; bases outside gene matches: 9. This CDR3 spans 16 amino acids. Per the germline V gene, CDR1 is SGHAT and CDR2 is FQNNGV. CDR3 residues: CASSRAGTVGNQPQHF. CDR3 sequence (DNA): TGTGCCAGCAGCCGCGCCGGGACAGTAGGCAATCAGCCCCAGCATTTT.

There are many counts of this clonotype. This rearrangement joins TRBV6-1 to TRBJ2-5; D remains unclear. Trimming took 8 bases from V and 5 from J, leaving 9 bases between them. CDR3 length: 11 amino acids. Germline CDR1 MNHNS, CDR2 SASEGT. The CDR3 DNA reads as TGTGCCAGCTTGGGTCATGAGACCCAGTACTTC. As protein: CASLGHETQYF.

The table lists this clonotype with many counts. The junction does not match germline at one end; this may be a read error. The chain couples TRBV3-1 to TRBJ1-1; no firm D call. The CDR3 spans 11 residues. Germline-derived CDR1 and CDR2 are LGHDT and YNNKEL (reference sequence). The CDR3 here is CASRQDTEAFF. CDR3 DNA: TGTGCCAGCAGGCAAGACACTGAAGCTTTCTTT.

This clonotype was seen a handful of times. CDR3 sequence (DNA): TGCAGTGCTACACAGGGGGCTAATTCACCCCTCCACTTT. Translated, it gives CSATQGANSPLHF. The chain couples TRBV20-1 to TRBJ1-6; 9 bases are shared with TRBD1. The CDR3 has 13 residues. V shed 4 bases and J 6 bases; nucleotides not matched to a gene: 1. Germline V gene lookup returns CDR1 DFQATT and CDR2 SNEGSKA (reference sequence).

The rearrangement links TRBV12-3 or TRBV12-4 to TRBJ1-2; TRBD1 matches at 8 bases. This CDR3 is built from 14 residues. Losses at the gene ends were 5 bases for V and 1 base for J; bases not matched to a gene: 3. This CDR3 is CASSEDRVNYGYTF. DNA for the CDR3: TGTGCCAGCAGTGAGGACAGGGTTAACTATGGCTACACCTTC.

The rearrangement links TRBV20-1 to TRBJ1-1; D may be TRBD1 (5 bases). Germline CDR1 reads DFQATT; CDR2 reads SNEGSKA (reference sequence). The ends were cut back, 2 bases at V and 0 bases at J, with 13 bases in the middle. This CDR3 has 15 residues. The CDR3: CSARLPGRMNTEAFF. In DNA, the CDR3 is TGCAGTGCTAGACTACCAGGGAGGATGAACACTGAAGCTTTCTTT.

This clonotype has ten or more counts. The chain employs TRBV12-3 or TRBV12-4 and TRBJ2-7, with D uncertain. The CDR3 is made up of 13 amino acids. Trimming stripped 6 bases from V and 3 bases from J, with 12 bases between. The chain's CDR3 is CASSHFPIYEQYF. The DNA of the CDR3 is TGTGCCAGCAGCCACTTCCCAATCTACGAGCAGTACTTC.

The chain employs TRBV5-1 and TRBJ2-1; 9 bases are a match to TRBD1. Germline V lookup: CDR1 SGHRS, CDR2 YFSETQ. CDR3 length: 14 residues. V gave up 0 bases and J gave up 14 bases; unmatched junction bases: 9. The DNA for the CDR3 is TGCGCCAGCAGCTTGGAGGTGTGGACAGGGGTAGAGTTCTTC. Encoded protein: CASSLEVWTGVEFF.

The CDR3 DNA is TGTGCCAGCAGGCCTCAAGCCGGGGGTGGTGGGGCTTTCTTT. Protein: CASRPQAGGGGAFF. The rearrangement joins TRBV28 to TRBJ1-1, with D perhaps TRBD1 (5 bases). The CDR3 length is 14 residues. V lost 6 bases to trimming and J lost 11 bases, with 22 bases between them. CDR1 is MDHEN, CDR2 SYDVKM, per germline.

The gene calls are TRBV5-1 and TRBJ2-6, with D hard to call. Germline assignment: CDR1 SGHRS and CDR2 YFSETQ. The length of the CDR3 is 18 residues. Trimming removed 0 bases at V and 3 bases at J, with 16 bases between. This chain's CDR3 is CASSLAAMGRGGANVLTF. DNA of the CDR3: TGCGCCAGCAGCTTGGCCGCCATGGGCCGTGGTGGGGCCAACGTCCTGACTTTC.

Many counts were recorded for this clonotype. The chain uses TRBV11-2 and TRBJ2-7, with unresolved D. Germline lookup yields CDR1 SGHAT and CDR2 FQNNGV. The CDR3 length is 13 residues. V gave up 8 bases and J gave up 3 bases, with 14 bases separating them. DNA for the CDR3: TGTGCCAGCGGCCCTAACGGGTTCTACGAGCAGTACTTC. Protein sequence: CASGPNGFYEQYF.

This chain's CDR3 is CSVVPAGFPYEQYF. In DNA, the CDR3 is TGCAGCGTTGTGCCCGCCGGGTTCCCCTACGAGCAGTACTTC. This chain uses TRBV29-1 with TRBJ2-7; D uncertain. With 4 bases removed from V and 2 bases from J, the gap between germline ends came to 15 bases. The CDR3 is 14 residues long. Germline V gives CDR1 SQVTM, CDR2 ANQGSEA.

In its sample, this clonotype was seen many times. The chain links TRBV4-2 to TRBJ2-7; 9 nucleotides align to TRBD2. Germline loops: CDR1 LGHNA, CDR2 YNFKEQ. V trimming: 3 bases; J trimming: 0 bases; junction bases outside the gene matches: 6. CDR3 length: 16 amino acids. CDR3 loop: CASSQEPSGDSYEQYF. As DNA, the CDR3 is TGTGCCAGCAGCCAGGAACCTAGCGGGGACTCCTACGAGCAGTACTTC.

This clonotype was seen a few times. The rearrangement links TRBV30 to TRBJ2-2; TRBD2 might be the D (6 bases). CDR3 length: 14 amino acids. Germline CDR1 is GTSNPN and CDR2 is SVGIG (reference sequence). Trimming removed 3 bases at V and 6 bases at J, with 14 bases between. The CDR3 DNA sequence: TGTGCCTGGAGGAAACTAGCCATAGCCGGGGAGCTGTTTTTT. This gives the protein CAWRKLAIAGELFF.

The J gene is TRBJ1-2, the V gene TRBV4-2; 10 nucleotides line up with TRBD1. The CDR3 is made up of 16 amino acids. V gave up 4 bases and J gave up 4 bases; unmatched junction bases: 9. Germline CDR1 LGHNA, CDR2 YNFKEQ. The chain's CDR3 is CASSPRRTGGLYGYTF. DNA of the CDR3: TGTGCCAGCAGCCCAAGAAGGACAGGGGGTCTCTATGGCTACACCTTC.

The J gene is TRBJ2-5, the V gene TRBV20-1; TRBD2 matches at 12 bases. CDR3 length equals 18 residues. The V gene end was trimmed by 0 bases and the J gene end by 4 bases; junction bases not matched to a gene: 12. Looked up from germline, CDR1 is DFQATT and CDR2 is SNEGSKA (reference sequence). CDR3 loop: CSARDKIRPGLAGETQYF. For the CDR3, the DNA is TGCAGTGCTAGAGATAAAATAAGACCGGGACTAGCGGGAGAGACCCAGTACTTC.

This clonotype occurred a few times. The V call is TRBV7-9, the J call TRBJ2-2; TRBD2 matches 9 bases. Germline loops: CDR1 SEHNR, CDR2 FQNEAQ (reference sequence). This CDR3 has 16 amino acids. The trim removed 1 base at V and 4 bases at J, leaving 4 bases unmatched. The CDR3 nucleotides are TGTGCCAGCAGCTTAGTAGCGGGAGTCGTCACCGGGGAGCTGTTTTTT. The encoded protein is CASSLVAGVVTGELFF.

In its sample, this clonotype was seen many times. J is TRBJ2-7 and V is TRBV19; no reliable D call. The ends were cut back, 5 bases at V and 3 bases at J, with 8 bases in the middle. Germline V gene lookup returns CDR1 LNHDA and CDR2 SQIVND (reference sequence). The CDR3 sequence is 12 residues long. CDR3 coding DNA: TGTGCCAGTAGTGGCGACTTCTACGAGCAGTACTTC. It encodes CASSGDFYEQYF.